These 21 T cell receptor beta chains came from one sample sequenced in a study of blood T cell repertoires in COVID-19. Repertoires were generated with immunoSEQ multiplex PCR, while TCRdb's copy carries only in-frame clones and drops some. The data hold more than 300,000 clones, with 85% to 90% observed a single time. The source material was PBMCs or T cells enriched from blood (not recorded which). The receptors come from a woman in her late teens or twenties who had recovered from COVID-19.

This clone has just a few counts. This rearrangement joins TRBV4-1 to TRBJ2-1, with D possibly matching TRBD1 (6 bases). Per germline, CDR1 MGHRA and CDR2 YSYEKL. This CDR3 has 13 amino acids. With 0 bases removed from V and 7 bases from J, the gap between germline ends came to 7 bases. The CDR3 here is CASSQEQGNEQFF. Written as DNA, the CDR3 is TGCGCCAGCAGCCAAGAGCAGGGGAATGAGCAGTTCTTC.

The chain links TRBV19 to TRBJ1-2, with TRBD1 matching 11 bases. CDR1 and CDR2 (germline): LNHDA, SQIVND (reference sequence). After removal of 6 bases from V and 7 bases from J, the junction contained 22 bases not matched to a gene. The CDR3 extends over 19 amino acids. This chain's CDR3 is CASSELLTSGQGVRLGYTF. CDR3 coding DNA: TGTGCCAGTAGCGAATTACTAACCTCGGGACAGGGGGTTCGCCTTGGCTACACCTTC.

The CDR3 nucleotides read TGTGCCAGCAGTTACGGGACTAGCCTCACCGGGGAGCTGTTTTTT. Its translation is CASSYGTSLTGELFF. The chain couples TRBV6-2 or TRBV6-3 to TRBJ2-2; 9 bases line up with TRBD2. The CDR3 is 15 residues long. Unmatched junction bases numbered 2, after V lost 2 bases and J lost 4 bases. Germline values: CDR1 MNHEY, CDR2 SVGEGT.

The sample holds one count of this clone. The chain combines TRBV5-8 with TRBJ1-1, with 8 bases fitting TRBD1. Per germline, CDR1 SGHTS and CDR2 YDEGEE. The CDR3 totals 13 residues. Trimming took 3 bases from V and 10 from J; bases not matched to a gene: 8. In nucleotides, the CDR3 is TGTGCCAGCAGCTGGGACAGGAGGATGAGAGCTTTCTTT. As protein: CASSWDRRMRAFF.

This chain links TRBV19 with TRBJ1-6; no firm D call. The CDR3 runs to 15 residues. Germline-derived CDR1 and CDR2 are LNHDA and SQIVND (reference sequence). With 3 bases removed from V and 7 bases from J, the gap between germline ends came to 13 bases. The CDR3 loop reads CASSIYGDNNSPLHF. DNA of the CDR3: TGTGCCAGTAGTATTTACGGGGATAACAATTCACCCCTCCACTTT.

This sequence joins TRBV5-1 and TRBJ1-4; D remains ambiguous. Trimming cost V 0 bases and J 10 bases, with 16 bases left between them. Germline values: CDR1 SGHRS, CDR2 YFSETQ. This CDR3 has 15 residues. The CDR3 nucleotides are TGCGCCAGCAGCTTGGAAACCCCTTTTTCGGTAAAACTGTTTTTT. Its translation: CASSLETPFSVKLFF. The full variable domain, in which reference TRBV5-1 and TRBJ1-4 provide the parts outside the CDR3, is KAGVTQTPRYLIKTRGQQVTLSCSPISGHRSVSWYQQTPGQGLQFLFEYFSETQRNKGNFPGRFSGRQFSNSRSEMNVSTLELGDSALYLCASSLETPFSVKLFFGSGTQLSVL.

The V and J genes are TRBV7-9 and TRBJ1-1; perhaps TRBD1 as D (5 bases). CDR3 length: 15 residues. The germline V and J ends were trimmed by 5 bases and 4 bases, with 17 bases remaining between them. Germline CDR1 is SEHNR and CDR2 is FQNEAQ (reference sequence). CDR3 sequence (DNA): TGTGCCAGCAGCCCGACCTCAGGGCACGGCACTGAAGCTTTCTTT. It codes for CASSPTSGHGTEAFF.

V and J are TRBV7-3 and TRBJ2-2, with 9 nucleotides matching TRBD2. CDR3 length: 15 amino acids. V shed 5 bases, J shed 6 bases, and the junction held 7 bases outside the gene matches. Looked up from germline, CDR1 is SGHTA and CDR2 is FQGTGA. DNA for the CDR3: TGTGCCAGCAGCCCGCGGGGGGGCCTCGCCGGGGAGCTGTTTTTT. The encoded protein is CASSPRGGLAGELFF.

The chain uses TRBV10-2 and TRBJ1-6; weak D call: TRBD1 (5 bases). The V gene's germline CDR1 is WSHSY and CDR2 SAAADI. The CDR3 extends over 16 amino acids. V was trimmed by 4 bases and J by 9 bases, leaving 19 bases between them. Here the CDR3 DNA reads TGCGCCAGCAGTGTAACTCGGGGGGATAATAGTTCACCCCTCCACTTT. Translated: CASSVTRGDNSSPLHF.

This chain connects TRBV28 to TRBJ1-1; 9 bases are a match to TRBD1. Germline V gene lookup returns CDR1 MDHEN and CDR2 SYDVKM. This CDR3 contains 17 residues. V trimming: 2 bases; J trimming: 6 bases; junction bases outside the gene matches: 13. Here the CDR3 reads CASSLLRTGEVTPEAFF. DNA for the CDR3: TGTGCCAGCAGTTTACTGAGGACAGGGGAGGTTACCCCTGAAGCTTTCTTT.

The rearrangement uses TRBV2 and TRBJ1-1, with TRBD1 as a possible D gene (6 bases). V was shortened by 8 bases and J by 1 base, with 20 bases between the two germline ends. The CDR3 is made up of 16 amino acids. Germline lookup yields CDR1 SNHLY and CDR2 FYNNEI. CDR3 in amino acids: CASDGRGGIGNTEAFF. In DNA, the CDR3 is TGTGCCAGCGATGGGAGGGGGGGCATCGGGAACACTGAAGCTTTCTTT.

The chain is built from TRBV19 and TRBJ1-2, with 8 nucleotides matching TRBD1. Germline CDR1 LNHDA, CDR2 SQIVND (reference sequence). V lost 3 bases, J lost 4 bases, and 10 bases stayed unmatched. This CDR3 comprises 16 residues. As DNA, the CDR3 is TGTGCCAGTAGTATGCCTCCTACAGGGGGAGCCTATGGCTACACCTTC. Amino acids: CASSMPPTGGAYGYTF.

This chain links TRBV5-1 with TRBJ2-1; 7 bases align to TRBD2. This CDR3 spans 16 amino acids. CDR1 is SGHRS and CDR2 is YFSETQ in the germline V gene. Trimming at V came to 2 bases and at J to 3 bases, leaving 8 bases not matched to a gene. The CDR3 coding sequence is TGCGCCAGCAGCTTCCTCCGGGACTACCACTACAATGAGCAGTTCTTC. Its translation: CASSFLRDYHYNEQFF.

To note about this clone: Different DNA sequences within this sample yield the same CDR3. This chain links TRBV7-2 with TRBJ2-3; D is unclear. With 5 bases removed from V and 0 bases from J, the gap between germline ends came to 9 bases. Germline CDR1 and CDR2: SGHTA and FQGNSA. This CDR3 comprises 14 residues. Here the CDR3 DNA reads TGTGCCAGCAGCCTCGTGCGGAGCACAGATACGCAGTATTTT. It codes for CASSLVRSTDTQYF.

Details on this clone: Sequence at one end of the junction differs from germline and may be a read error. The chain is built from TRBV4-1 and TRBJ2-2, with 9 bases fitting TRBD1. The CDR3 extends over 19 amino acids. CDR1 and CDR2 from the germline V gene are MGHRA and YSYEKL. The CDR3 reads CACSQDIGQGRGSTGELFF. As DNA, the CDR3 is TGCGCCTGCAGCCAAGACATAGGACAGGGGCGTGGAAGCACCGGGGAGCTGTTTTTT.

The rearrangement uses TRBV10-2 and TRBJ2-5, with 14 bases lining up with TRBD2. The CDR3 contains 16 residues. The junction had 4 bases not matched to a gene; V was cut back by 5 bases and J by 2 bases. The germline V gene has CDR1 WSHSY and CDR2 SAAADI. In nucleotides, the CDR3 is TGCGCCAGCAGTCGACTAGCGGGGGGGTTACAAGAGACCCAGTACTTC. It yields the protein CASSRLAGGLQETQYF.

The CDR3 nucleotides read TGCGCCAGCAGCATACTACAGGGGGCGTCGAACACTGAAGCTTTCTTT. It translates to CASSILQGASNTEAFF. The chain employs TRBV5-1 and TRBJ1-1, with 9 nucleotides matching TRBD1. From germline, CDR1 is SGHRS and CDR2 YFSETQ. The CDR3 has 16 amino acids. The V and J ends lost 4 bases and 1 base, in that order; junction bases with no gene match: 8.

The chain recombines TRBV5-1 with TRBJ2-1; 9 nucleotides line up with TRBD2. Germline loops: CDR1 SGHRS, CDR2 YFSETQ. The V and J ends lost 1 base and 7 bases, in that order; junction bases with no gene match: 6. The CDR3 has 15 amino acids. The CDR3 spells CASSLIAGGTNEQFF. In DNA form, the CDR3 reads TGCGCCAGCAGCTTGATTGCGGGGGGGACAAATGAGCAGTTCTTC. Variable domain in full (rest from reference TRBV5-1 and TRBJ2-1): KAGVTQTPRYLIKTRGQQVTLSCSPISGHRSVSWYQQTPGQGLQFLFEYFSETQRNKGNFPGRFSGRQFSNSRSEMNVSTLELGDSALYLCASSLIAGGTNEQFFGPGTRLTVL.

The chain is built from TRBV2 and TRBJ2-7; 9 nucleotides line up with TRBD2. Losses at the gene ends were 7 bases for V and 3 bases for J; bases not matched to a gene: 7. This CDR3 comprises 14 residues. Germline CDR1 SNHLY, CDR2 FYNNEI. CDR3: CASNLRGGLYEQYF. As DNA, the CDR3 is TGTGCCAGCAATTTGCGGGGGGGCCTCTACGAGCAGTACTTC. Combining the CDR3 with reference TRBV2 and TRBJ2-7 gives the whole variable domain EPEVTQTPSHQVTQMGQEVILRCVPISNHLYFYWYRQILGQKVEFLVSFYNNEISEKSEIFDDQFSVERPDGSNFTLKIRSTKLEDSAMYFCASNLRGGLYEQYFGPGTRLTVT.

The chain uses TRBV19 and TRBJ1-1; a weak D match, TRBD1 (5 bases). CDR3 size: 17 residues. V shed 3 bases and J shed 0 bases, with 17 bases lying between them. The germline V gene has CDR1 LNHDA and CDR2 SQIVND (reference sequence). Here the CDR3 reads CASSISHLTVMNTEAFF. The CDR3 nucleotides read TGTGCCAGTAGTATCAGCCACCTGACAGTAATGAACACTGAAGCTTTCTTT.

This clone appeared a single time. The chain uses TRBV7-2 and TRBJ1-1; 7 nucleotides line up with TRBD1. The V and J ends lost 5 bases and 1 base, in that order; junction bases with no gene match: 4. The CDR3 contains 14 residues. The germline CDR1 and CDR2 sequences are SGHTA and FQGNSA. This CDR3 is CASSDYRGNTEAFF. DNA of the CDR3: TGTGCCAGCAGCGACTACAGGGGGAACACTGAAGCTTTCTTT.